This T cell receptor beta chain is from a study of vaccination and CD4 T cells after COVID-19. The overall study: Comprising six males and four females, the convalescent participants counted two Hispanic individuals among them. Median time from COVID diagnosis to post-COVID sampling was roughly 13 weeks (35 to 161). Study-wide results and caveats: It was found that, in convalescent patients, 304 of 307 vaccine-specific clones were spike mono-reactive.

Per germline, CDR1 MRHNA and CDR2 SNTAGT. V trimming: 4 bases; J trimming: 4 bases; junction bases outside the gene matches: 0. This CDR3 has 13 amino acids. Treatment denoted: approximately nine-day PBMC culture with coronavirus spike peptide pools or control peptides (ViraFEST assay). Collection of the unexposed donor's CD4+ T cells took place before the COVID-19 pandemic (2011-2018). Having spent about 10 days in culture, CD4+ T cells were then isolated by negative selection. Researchers used the Oncomine TCR Beta short-read assay to sequence DNA from cultured CD4+ T cells. The authors extracted genomic DNA from cultured CD4+ T cells. One entry per CDR3 protein results from TCRdb running MiXCR on the PCR reads. The sample comprises under 11,000 distinct CDR3 sequences, under 40% of which are singletons, and 20% to 25% rests with the top ten. This clonotype showed up just a few times. The antigen is undetermined.

This receptor was identified in a human donor in good health. The sample comprised CD4+ T cells from blood, cultured in vitro. J is TRBJ2-2 and V is TRBV6-4; 7 bases match TRBD2. CDR3 DNA sequence: TGTGCCAGCAGTGGGACTAGCACCGGGGAGCTGTTTTTT. This gives the protein CASSGTSTGELFF.